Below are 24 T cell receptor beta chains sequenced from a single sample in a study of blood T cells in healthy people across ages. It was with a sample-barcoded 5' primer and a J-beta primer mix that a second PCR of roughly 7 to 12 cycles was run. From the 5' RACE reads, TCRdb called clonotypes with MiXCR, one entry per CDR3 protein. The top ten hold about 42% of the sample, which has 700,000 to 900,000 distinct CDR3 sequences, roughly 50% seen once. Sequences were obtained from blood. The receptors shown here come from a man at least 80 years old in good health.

CDR3 DNA: TGTGCCAGCAGCTTAGGCTCAGGGATTCAGACCCAGTACTTC. The encoded protein is CASSLGSGIQTQYF. The V call is TRBV7-8, the J call TRBJ2-7; tentatively, D is TRBD1 (5 bases). The end of the DNA fits TRBJ2-5 better, so the J call may be wrong. The CDR3 runs to 14 residues. Germline V lookup: CDR1 SGHVS, CDR2 FQNEAQ.

The CDR3 loop is CASSGGTGKFGEQYF. CDR3 nucleotide sequence: TGTGCCAGCAGTGGGGGGACAGGGAAGTTCGGCGAGCAGTACTTC. The chain links TRBV6-1 to TRBJ2-5; the match to TRBD1 covers 9 bases. The J call is doubtful: the DNA matches TRBJ2-7 better. The CDR3 loop spans 15 amino acids. CDR1 MNHNS and CDR2 SASEGT come from the germline V gene.

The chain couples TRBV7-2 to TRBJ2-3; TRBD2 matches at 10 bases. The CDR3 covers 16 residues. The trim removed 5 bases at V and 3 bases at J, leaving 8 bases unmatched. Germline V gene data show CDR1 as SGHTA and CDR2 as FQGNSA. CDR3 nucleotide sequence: TGTGCCAGCAGCCGCCTTAGCGGGAGGAGTACAGATACGCAGTATTTT. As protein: CASSRLSGRSTDTQYF.

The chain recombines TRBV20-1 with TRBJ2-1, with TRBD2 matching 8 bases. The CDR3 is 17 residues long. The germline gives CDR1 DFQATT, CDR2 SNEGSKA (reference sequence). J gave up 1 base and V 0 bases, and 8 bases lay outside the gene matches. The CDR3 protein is CSARDPRGGGSYNEQFF. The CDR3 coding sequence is TGCAGTGCTAGAGACCCCCGGGGGGGCGGGTCCTACAATGAGCAGTTCTTC.

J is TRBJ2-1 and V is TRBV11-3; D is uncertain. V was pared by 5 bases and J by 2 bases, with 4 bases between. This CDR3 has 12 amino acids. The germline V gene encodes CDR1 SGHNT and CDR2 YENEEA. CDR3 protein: CASSGPYNEQFF. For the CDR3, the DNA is TGTGCCAGCAGCGGCCCCTACAATGAGCAGTTCTTC.

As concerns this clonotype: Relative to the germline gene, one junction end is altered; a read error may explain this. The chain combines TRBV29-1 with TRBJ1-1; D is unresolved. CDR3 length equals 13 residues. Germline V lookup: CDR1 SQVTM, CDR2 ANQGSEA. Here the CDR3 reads CSVEEGVDTEAFF. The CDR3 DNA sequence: TGCAGCGTAGAAGAGGGAGTGGACACTGAAGCTTTCTTT.

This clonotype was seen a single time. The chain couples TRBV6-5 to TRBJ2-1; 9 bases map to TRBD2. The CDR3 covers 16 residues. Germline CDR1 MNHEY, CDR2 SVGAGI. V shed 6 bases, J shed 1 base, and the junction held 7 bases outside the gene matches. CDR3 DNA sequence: TGTGCCAGCAGAAGAAATAGCGGGAGTTCCTACAATGAGCAGTTCTTC. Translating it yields CASRRNSGSSYNEQFF.

CDR3 nucleotides: TGTGCCAGCAGTGAAAGAGGTATAGGGCTTTCAGAGACCCAGTACTTC. This codes for CASSERGIGLSETQYF. V and J are TRBV25-1 and TRBJ2-5; D is undetermined. V lost 2 bases and J lost 4, with 17 bases in between. Per germline, CDR1 MGHDK and CDR2 SYGVNS. The CDR3 is made up of 16 amino acids.

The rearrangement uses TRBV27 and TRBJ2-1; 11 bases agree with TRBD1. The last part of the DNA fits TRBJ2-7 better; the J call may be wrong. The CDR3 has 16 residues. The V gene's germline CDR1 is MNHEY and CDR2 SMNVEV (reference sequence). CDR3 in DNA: TGTGCCAGCAGCAAGAGTGGGGGACAGGGGGTTAATGAGCAGTACTTC. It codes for CASSKSGGQGVNEQYF.

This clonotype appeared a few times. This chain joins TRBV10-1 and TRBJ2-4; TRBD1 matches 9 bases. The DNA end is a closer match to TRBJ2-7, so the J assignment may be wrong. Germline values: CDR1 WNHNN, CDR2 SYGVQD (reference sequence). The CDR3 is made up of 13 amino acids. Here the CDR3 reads CASSRTGALEQYF. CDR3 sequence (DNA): TGCGCCAGCAGCCGGACAGGGGCTCTCGAGCAGTACTTC.

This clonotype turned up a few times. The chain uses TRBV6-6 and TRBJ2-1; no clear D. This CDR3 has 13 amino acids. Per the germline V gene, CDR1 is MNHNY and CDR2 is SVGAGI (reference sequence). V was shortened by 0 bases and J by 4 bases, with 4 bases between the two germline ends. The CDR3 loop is CASSYSGYNEQFF. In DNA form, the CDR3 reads TGTGCCAGCAGTTACTCTGGGTACAATGAGCAGTTCTTC.

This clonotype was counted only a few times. The CDR3: CASSLPHRWAGVRNEQFF. The CDR3 bases are TGTGCCAGCAGCTTACCTCATAGGTGGGCGGGAGTGAGGAATGAGCAGTTCTTC. The chain carries TRBV7-9 and TRBJ2-1, with TRBD2 matching 7 bases. This CDR3 is 18 amino acids long. After removal of 2 bases from V and 7 bases from J, the junction contained 17 bases not matched to a gene. Germline CDR1 SEHNR, CDR2 FQNEAQ (reference sequence).

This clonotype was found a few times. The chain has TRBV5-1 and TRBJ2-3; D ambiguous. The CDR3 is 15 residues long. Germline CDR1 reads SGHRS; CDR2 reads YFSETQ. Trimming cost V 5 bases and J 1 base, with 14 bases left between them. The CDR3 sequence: CASRPARGGTDTQYF. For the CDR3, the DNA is TGCGCCAGCAGGCCGGCCCGAGGCGGCACAGATACGCAGTATTTT.

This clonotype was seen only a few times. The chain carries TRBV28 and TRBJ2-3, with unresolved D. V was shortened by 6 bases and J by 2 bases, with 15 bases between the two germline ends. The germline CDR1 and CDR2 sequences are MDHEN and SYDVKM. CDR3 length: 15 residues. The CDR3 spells CASRPGRRDTDTQYF. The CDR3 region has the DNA TGTGCCAGCAGACCCGGCAGGAGAGACACAGATACGCAGTATTTT.

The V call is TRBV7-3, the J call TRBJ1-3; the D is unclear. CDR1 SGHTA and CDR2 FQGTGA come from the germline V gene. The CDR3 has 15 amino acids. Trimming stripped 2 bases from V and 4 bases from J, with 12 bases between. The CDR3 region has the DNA TGTGCCAGCAGCTTAGGGCAGGCGCAGGGAAACACCATATATTTT. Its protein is CASSLGQAQGNTIYF.

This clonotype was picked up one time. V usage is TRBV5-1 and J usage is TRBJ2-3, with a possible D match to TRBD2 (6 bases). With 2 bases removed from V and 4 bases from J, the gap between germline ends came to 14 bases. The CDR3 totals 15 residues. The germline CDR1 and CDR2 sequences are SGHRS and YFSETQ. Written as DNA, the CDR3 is TGCGCCAGCAGCTTACTAGCTGGCGTGCCAGATACGCAGTATTTT. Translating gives CASSLLAGVPDTQYF.

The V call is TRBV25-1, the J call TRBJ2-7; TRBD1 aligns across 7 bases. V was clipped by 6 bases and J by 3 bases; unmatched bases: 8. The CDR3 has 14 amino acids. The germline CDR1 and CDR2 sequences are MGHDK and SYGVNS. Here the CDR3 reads CASRETGKGYEQYF. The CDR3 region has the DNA TGTGCCAGCAGGGAGACAGGGAAAGGCTACGAGCAGTACTTC.

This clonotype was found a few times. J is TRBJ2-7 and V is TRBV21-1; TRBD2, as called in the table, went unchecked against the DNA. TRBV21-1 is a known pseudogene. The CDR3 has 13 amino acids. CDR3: CATIAGGTHEQYF. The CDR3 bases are TGTGCCACGATAGCGGGAGGGACTCACGAGCAGTACTTC.

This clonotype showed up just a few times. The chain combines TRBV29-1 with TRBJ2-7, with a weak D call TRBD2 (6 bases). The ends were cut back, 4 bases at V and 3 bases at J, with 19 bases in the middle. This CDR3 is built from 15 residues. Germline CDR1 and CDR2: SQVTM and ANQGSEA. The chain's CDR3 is CSVGGSPRGNYEQYF. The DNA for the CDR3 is TGCAGCGTTGGGGGGAGCCCTCGGGGGAACTACGAGCAGTACTTC.

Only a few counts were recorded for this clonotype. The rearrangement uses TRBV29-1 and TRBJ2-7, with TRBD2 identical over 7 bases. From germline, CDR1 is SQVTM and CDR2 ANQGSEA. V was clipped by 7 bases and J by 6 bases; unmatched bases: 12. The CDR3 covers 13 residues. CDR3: CSGTGRESLEQYF. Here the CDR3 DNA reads TGCAGCGGTACGGGGCGGGAGTCCCTCGAGCAGTACTTC.

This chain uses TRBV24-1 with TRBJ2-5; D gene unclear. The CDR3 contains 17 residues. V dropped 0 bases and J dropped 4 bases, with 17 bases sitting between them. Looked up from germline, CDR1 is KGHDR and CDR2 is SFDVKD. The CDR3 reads CATSDLPRSPGGETQYF. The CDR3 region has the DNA TGTGCCACCAGTGATTTGCCCCGAAGTCCGGGCGGAGAGACCCAGTACTTC.

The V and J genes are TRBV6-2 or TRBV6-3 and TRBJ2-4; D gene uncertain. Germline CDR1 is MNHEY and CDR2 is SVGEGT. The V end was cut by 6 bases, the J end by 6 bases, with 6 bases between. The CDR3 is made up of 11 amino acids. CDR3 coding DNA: TGTGCCAGCAGGGTGGGAAACATTCAGTACTTC. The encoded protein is CASRVGNIQYF.

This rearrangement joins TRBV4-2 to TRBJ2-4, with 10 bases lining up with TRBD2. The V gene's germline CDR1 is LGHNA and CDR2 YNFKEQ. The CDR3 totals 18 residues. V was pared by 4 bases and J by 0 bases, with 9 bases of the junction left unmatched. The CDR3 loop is CASSPQAGGRLAKNIQYF. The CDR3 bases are TGTGCCAGCAGCCCCCAAGCGGGAGGGAGACTAGCCAAAAACATTCAGTACTTC.

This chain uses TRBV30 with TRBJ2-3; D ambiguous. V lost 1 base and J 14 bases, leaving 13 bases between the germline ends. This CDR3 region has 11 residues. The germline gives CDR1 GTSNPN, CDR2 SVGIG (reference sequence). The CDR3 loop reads CAWSGYTHAYF. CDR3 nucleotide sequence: TGTGCCTGGAGTGGATATACCCACGCGTATTTT. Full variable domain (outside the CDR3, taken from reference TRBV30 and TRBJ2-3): SQTIHQWPATLVQPVGSPLSLECTVEGTSNPNLYWYRQAAGRGLQLLFYSVGIGQISSEVPQNLSASRPQDRQFILSSKKLLLSDSGFYLCAWSGYTHAYFGPGTRLTVL.